This T cell receptor (beta chain) is from a study of blood T cell repertoires in COVID-19. Turning to the study itself: Italy, Spain and the United States were the sources of the convalescent and acute COVID-19 samples. PBMCs, B-cell-depleted T cells, or T cells provided the cDNA or gDNA that made up the material.

Using immunoSEQ multiplex PCR, the repertoire was profiled, and TCRdb retains in-frame clones only, with some absent. This sample has about 400,000 clones; roughly 90% occur once, and the top ten carry approximately 1%. Participant ages covered about 18 to 89 years across about two dozen US areas. Allocation to cohorts depended on clinical history reported by the participants. The CDR3 sequence is 14 residues long. Germline V CDR1 and CDR2: SNHLY, FYNNEI. With 6 bases clipped from V and 1 base from J, the junction kept 3 bases outside the gene matches. Sequenced input: PBMCs or T cells enriched from blood (not recorded which). The TCR comes from a woman in her 30s with acute COVID-19. The chain has TRBV2 and TRBJ1-1; 9 bases map to TRBD1. For the CDR3, the DNA is TGTGCCAGCAGGGACAGGGGATGGAACACTGAAGCTTTCTTT. Translation gives CASRDRGWNTEAFF.